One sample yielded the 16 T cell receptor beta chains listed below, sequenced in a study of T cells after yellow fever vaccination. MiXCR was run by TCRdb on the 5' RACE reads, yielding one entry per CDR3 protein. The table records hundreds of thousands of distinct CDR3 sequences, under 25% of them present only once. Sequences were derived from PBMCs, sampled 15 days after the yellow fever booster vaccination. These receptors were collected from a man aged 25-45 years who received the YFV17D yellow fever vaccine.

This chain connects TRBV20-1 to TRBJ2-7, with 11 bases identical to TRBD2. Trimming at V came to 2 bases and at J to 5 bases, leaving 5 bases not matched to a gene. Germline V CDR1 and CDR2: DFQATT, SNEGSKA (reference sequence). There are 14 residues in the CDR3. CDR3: CSARLAGGPDEQYF. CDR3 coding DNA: TGCAGTGCTAGATTAGCGGGAGGGCCCGACGAGCAGTACTTC.

The DNA of the CDR3 is TGTGCCAGCAGTTTTCCACGGACTAGCGGGCTTGTCACAGATACGCAGTATTTT. Amino acids: CASSFPRTSGLVTDTQYF. The rearrangement joins TRBV11-1 to TRBJ2-3; 11 bases are shared with TRBD2. This CDR3 has 18 amino acids. V dropped 6 bases and J dropped 2; count of bases not matched to a gene: 13. Germline assignment: CDR1 SGHAT and CDR2 FQDESV (reference sequence).

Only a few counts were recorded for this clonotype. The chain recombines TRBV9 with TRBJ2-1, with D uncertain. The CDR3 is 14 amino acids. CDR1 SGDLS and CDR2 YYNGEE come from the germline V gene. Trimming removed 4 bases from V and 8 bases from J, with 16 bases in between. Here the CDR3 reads CASSPRPITYEQFF. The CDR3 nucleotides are TGTGCCAGCAGCCCCCGGCCGATTACGTATGAGCAGTTCTTC. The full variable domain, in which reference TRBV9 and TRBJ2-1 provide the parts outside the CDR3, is DSGVTQTPKHLITATGQRVTLRCSPRSGDLSVYWYQQSLDQGLQFLIQYYNGEERAKGNILERFSAQQFPDLHSELNLSSLELGDSALYFCASSPRPITYEQFFGPGTRLTVL.

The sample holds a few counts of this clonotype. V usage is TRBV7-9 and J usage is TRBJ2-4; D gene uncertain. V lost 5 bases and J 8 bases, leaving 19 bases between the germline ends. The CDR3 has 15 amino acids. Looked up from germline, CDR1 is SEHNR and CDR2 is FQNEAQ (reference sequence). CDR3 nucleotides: TGTGCCAGCAGCCCAGCTTCGGACGGGTCGGACATTCAGTACTTC. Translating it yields CASSPASDGSDIQYF.

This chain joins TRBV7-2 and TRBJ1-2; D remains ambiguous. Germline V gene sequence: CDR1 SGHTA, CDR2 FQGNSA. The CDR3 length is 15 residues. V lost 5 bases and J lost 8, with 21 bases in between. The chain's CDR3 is CASSVLELREIGYTF. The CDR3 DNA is TGTGCCAGCAGCGTCCTAGAGTTACGGGAGATCGGCTACACCTTC.

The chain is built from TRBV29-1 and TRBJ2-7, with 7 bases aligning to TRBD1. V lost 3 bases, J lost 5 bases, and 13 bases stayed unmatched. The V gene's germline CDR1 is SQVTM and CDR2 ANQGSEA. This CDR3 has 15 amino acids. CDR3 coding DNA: TGCAGCGTTGACCGACCAGGGGGTAGTGGCGACGAGCAGTACTTC. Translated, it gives CSVDRPGGSGDEQYF.

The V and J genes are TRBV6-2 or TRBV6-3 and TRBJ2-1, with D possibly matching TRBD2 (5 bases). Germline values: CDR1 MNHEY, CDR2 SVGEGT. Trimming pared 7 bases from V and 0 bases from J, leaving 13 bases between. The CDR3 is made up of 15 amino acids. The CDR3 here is CASNPQGSSYNEQFF. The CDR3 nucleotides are TGTGCCAGCAACCCTCAAGGGAGCTCCTACAATGAGCAGTTCTTC.

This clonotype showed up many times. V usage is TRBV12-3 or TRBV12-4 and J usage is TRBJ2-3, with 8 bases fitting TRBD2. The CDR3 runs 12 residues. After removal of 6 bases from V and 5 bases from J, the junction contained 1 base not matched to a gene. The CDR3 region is CASSLAGDTQYF. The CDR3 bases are TGTGCCAGCAGCCTAGCGGGAGATACGCAGTATTTT.

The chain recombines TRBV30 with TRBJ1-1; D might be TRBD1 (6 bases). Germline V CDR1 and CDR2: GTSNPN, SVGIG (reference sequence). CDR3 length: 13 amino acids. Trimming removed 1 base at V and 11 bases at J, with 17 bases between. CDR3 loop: CAWSAGEPSTAFF. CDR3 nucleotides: TGTGCCTGGAGTGCAGGGGAACCTTCAACGGCTTTCTTT.

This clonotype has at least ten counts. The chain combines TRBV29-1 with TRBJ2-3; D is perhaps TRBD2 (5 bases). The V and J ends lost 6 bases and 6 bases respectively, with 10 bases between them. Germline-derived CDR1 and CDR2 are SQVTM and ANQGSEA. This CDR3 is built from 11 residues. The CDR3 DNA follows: TGCAGCGTCGGACCGGGGGATACGCAGTATTTT. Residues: CSVGPGDTQYF.

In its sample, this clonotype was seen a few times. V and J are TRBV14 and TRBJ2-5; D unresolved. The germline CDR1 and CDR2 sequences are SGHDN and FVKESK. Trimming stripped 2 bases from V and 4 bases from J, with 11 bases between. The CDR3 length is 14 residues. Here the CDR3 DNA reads TGTGCCAGCAGCCAAAATTACAGAAGAGAGACCCAGTACTTC. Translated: CASSQNYRRETQYF.

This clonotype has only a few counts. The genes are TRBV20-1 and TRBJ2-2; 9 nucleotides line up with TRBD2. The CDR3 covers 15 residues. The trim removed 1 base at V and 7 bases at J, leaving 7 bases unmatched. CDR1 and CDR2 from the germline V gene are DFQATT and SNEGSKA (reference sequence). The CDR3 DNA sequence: TGCAGTGCTAGAGTCGTTAGCGGGGGCGTCGGGGAGCTGTTTTTT. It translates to CSARVVSGGVGELFF.

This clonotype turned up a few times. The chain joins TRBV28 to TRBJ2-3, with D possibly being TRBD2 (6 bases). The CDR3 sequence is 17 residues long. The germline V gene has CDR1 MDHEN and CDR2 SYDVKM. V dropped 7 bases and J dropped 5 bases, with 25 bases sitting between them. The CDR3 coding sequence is TGTGCCAGCACCTCCACGGGGACTTCTCGATTTGGAGATACGCAGTATTTT. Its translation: CASTSTGTSRFGDTQYF.

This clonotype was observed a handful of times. CDR3 sequence reads: CASSEHQLSGANVLTF. DNA for the CDR3: TGTGCCAGCAGTGAACACCAACTCTCTGGGGCCAACGTCCTGACTTTC. The genes are TRBV6-1 and TRBJ2-6, with D unclear. From germline, CDR1 is MNHNS and CDR2 SASEGT. This CDR3 has 16 amino acids. V was pared by 2 bases and J by 0 bases, with 8 bases between.

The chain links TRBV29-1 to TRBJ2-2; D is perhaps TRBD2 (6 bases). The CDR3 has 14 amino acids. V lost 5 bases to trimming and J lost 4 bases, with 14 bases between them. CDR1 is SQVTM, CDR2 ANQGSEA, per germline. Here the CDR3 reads CSVQTSISTGELFF. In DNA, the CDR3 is TGCAGCGTTCAAACTAGCATAAGCACCGGGGAGCTGTTTTTT.

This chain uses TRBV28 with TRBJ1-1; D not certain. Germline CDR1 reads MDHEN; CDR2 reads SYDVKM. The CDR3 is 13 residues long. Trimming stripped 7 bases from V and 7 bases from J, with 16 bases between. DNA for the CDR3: TGTGCCAGCATCGAACCAGGTTTGAATGAAGCTTTCTTT. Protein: CASIEPGLNEAFF.